Each of the 22 T cell receptor beta chains below was sequenced from the same sample in a study of blood T cell repertoires in COVID-19 (dated by TCRdb to the early 2020s). The library was obtained by the immunoSEQ multiplex PCR assay. TCRdb's version of the immuneACCESS table is confined to in-frame rearrangements and falls short of the full clone set. An unresolved V gene accounts for under half of the shortfall where checked; the remainder is of unknown origin. The table for this sample lists some 290,000 clones; roughly 83% of them were counted only once. About 4.5% of the sample lies in the top ten. The sample consisted of peripheral blood. These receptors all stem from a man between 60 and 70 years old who had recovered from COVID-19.

The V and J genes are TRBV19 and TRBJ2-2; TRBD2 aligns across 8 bases. The germline V gene has CDR1 LNHDA and CDR2 SQIVND (reference sequence). CDR3 length: 17 amino acids. J was trimmed by 1 base and V by 6 bases; bases with no gene match: 10. Written as DNA, the CDR3 is TGTGCCAGTAGCGAACCGGGACTAGGGAAGAACACCGGGGAGCTGTTTTTT. This encodes CASSEPGLGKNTGELFF.

The chain couples TRBV6-5 to TRBJ2-7, with 7 bases lining up with TRBD1. Losses at the gene ends were 8 bases for V and 4 bases for J; bases not matched to a gene: 8. Germline V gives CDR1 MNHEY, CDR2 SVGAGI. The CDR3 is 13 amino acids. As DNA, the CDR3 is TGTGCCAGCGGTAGGGGACAGTCTTACGAGCAGTACTTC. This gives the protein CASGRGQSYEQYF.

This chain connects TRBV5-1 to TRBJ2-5; 9 bases are a match to TRBD1. With 4 bases clipped from V and 2 bases from J, the junction kept 9 bases outside the gene matches. The CDR3 consists of 16 residues. Looked up from germline, CDR1 is SGHRS and CDR2 is YFSETQ. Here the CDR3 reads CASSPGYDRGQETQYF. CDR3 sequence (DNA): TGCGCCAGCAGCCCGGGATATGACAGGGGGCAAGAGACCCAGTACTTC.

The chain couples TRBV2 to TRBJ2-1; 9 bases agree with TRBD1. Germline lookup yields CDR1 SNHLY and CDR2 FYNNEI. The CDR3 contains 15 residues. Unmatched junction bases numbered 5, after V lost 2 bases and J lost 6 bases. CDR3 nucleotide sequence: TGTGCCAGCAGTGAATGGACAGGGGCGGGCAATGAGCAGTTCTTC. Translating it yields CASSEWTGAGNEQFF. Full variable domain (remainder filled in from reference TRBV2 and TRBJ2-1): EPEVTQTPSHQVTQMGQEVILRCVPISNHLYFYWYRQILGQKVEFLVSFYNNEISEKSEIFDDQFSVERPDGSNFTLKIRSTKLEDSAMYFCASSEWTGAGNEQFFGPGTRLTVL.

V gene TRBV15 combines with J gene TRBJ1-5, with TRBD1 matching 7 bases. Germline V gene sequence: CDR1 LNHNV, CDR2 YYDKDF (reference sequence). The CDR3 covers 16 residues. V lost 2 bases and J lost 7; bases outside the gene matches: 11. Here the CDR3 DNA reads TGTGCCACCAGCAGACGCGGGACAGCCTCGAGGCAGCCCCAGCATTTT. Translation gives CATSRRGTASRQPQHF. Supplemented by reference TRBV15 and TRBJ1-5, the full variable domain reads DAMVIQNPRYQVTQFGKPVTLSCSQTLNHNVMYWYQQKSSQAPKLLFHYYDKDFNNEADTPDNFQSRRPNTSFCFLDIRSPGLGDTAMYLCATSRRGTASRQPQHFGDGTRLSIL.

V and J are TRBV3-1 (or the pseudogene TRBV3-2) and TRBJ1-1; the match to TRBD1 covers 8 bases. Germline CDR1 reads LGHDT; CDR2 reads YNNKEL (reference sequence). The CDR3 consists of 14 residues. Unmatched junction bases numbered 5, after V lost 4 bases and J lost 4 bases. The DNA of the CDR3 is TGTGCCAGCAGCCGAAATACAGGGGGCACTGAAGCTTTCTTT. This encodes CASSRNTGGTEAFF.

The chain links TRBV30 to TRBJ2-2, with TRBD2 matching 13 bases. V lost 8 bases, J lost 6 bases, and 12 bases stayed unmatched. Germline lookup yields CDR1 GTSNPN and CDR2 SVGIG (reference sequence). The CDR3 is made up of 16 amino acids. The CDR3 here is CARDPGLAGAAGELFF. In DNA form, the CDR3 reads TGTGCCCGGGACCCTGGACTAGCGGGAGCAGCCGGGGAGCTGTTTTTT.

This clone was seen more than once but under ten times. This rearrangement joins TRBV6-7 to TRBJ1-6, with D perhaps TRBD1 (6 bases). TRBV6-7 is an open reading frame, and its role is uncertain. The CDR3 length is 18 residues. Trimming shortened V by 0 bases and J by 5 bases, and 17 bases separated the two germline ends. For the CDR3, the DNA is TGTGCCAGCAGTTACTCGACCCAAAACAGGGCGGATAATTCACCCCTCCACTTT. Translated, it gives CASSYSTQNRADNSPLHF.

The chain carries TRBV4-2 and TRBJ2-3, with 10 bases lining up with TRBD2. Germline V gene sequence: CDR1 LGHNA, CDR2 YNFKEQ. The CDR3 spans 18 residues. Trimming at V came to 4 bases and at J to 3 bases, leaving 13 bases not matched to a gene. CDR3 protein: CASSLFRSSGSTTDTQYF. The CDR3 nucleotides are TGTGCCAGCAGCCTCTTCAGATCTAGCGGGAGTACGACAGATACGCAGTATTTT.

The V gene is TRBV28, the J gene TRBJ2-2; TRBD1 matches at 7 bases. J gave up 4 bases and V 5 bases, and 7 bases lay outside the gene matches. The CDR3 length is 15 residues. Germline V gene lookup returns CDR1 MDHEN and CDR2 SYDVKM. CDR3 sequence: CASSQGGAGTGELFF. DNA of the CDR3: TGTGCCAGCAGTCAAGGGGGCGCGGGCACCGGGGAGCTGTTTTTT.

The chain links TRBV19 to TRBJ1-5; the D gene is possibly TRBD1 (5 bases). Germline CDR1 is LNHDA and CDR2 is SQIVND (reference sequence). The CDR3 has 16 residues. V was trimmed by 0 bases and J by 2 bases, leaving 11 bases between them. The CDR3 region has the DNA TGTGCCAGTAGTATAGATCATCGGACACGCAATCAGCCCCAGCATTTT. Its translation is CASSIDHRTRNQPQHF.

This chain uses TRBV6-8 with TRBJ1-4, with TRBD1 matching 8 bases. CDR1 and CDR2 from the germline V gene are MNHGY and SAAAGT. There are 15 residues in the CDR3. V shed 2 bases and J 4 bases; nucleotides not matched to a gene: 3. The CDR3 sequence: CASSYRQGINEKLFF. The CDR3 nucleotides are TGTGCCAGCAGTTACCGACAGGGGATTAATGAAAAACTGTTTTTT.

The sample holds one count of this clone. V is TRBV30 and J is TRBJ1-2, with TRBD1 as a possible D gene (5 bases). V was shortened by 5 bases and J by 4 bases, with 14 bases between the two germline ends. This CDR3 region has 13 residues. CDR1 is GTSNPN, CDR2 SVGIG, per germline (reference sequence). The DNA of the CDR3 is TGTGCCTGGTCGGTCCCCGGGGGCTATGGCTACACCTTC. It specifies CAWSVPGGYGYTF.

The chain combines TRBV5-5 with TRBJ2-2; TRBD2 agrees at 9 bases. From germline, CDR1 is SGHKS and CDR2 YYEKEE (reference sequence). CDR3 size: 18 residues. J was trimmed by 2 bases and V by 0 bases; bases with no gene match: 8. Written as DNA, the CDR3 is TGTGCCAGCAGCTTGGTTGGTCTAGCGGGGACCAACACCGGGGAGCTGTTTTTT. Its translation: CASSLVGLAGTNTGELFF.

Only one count was recorded for this clone. The V gene is TRBV7-2, the J gene TRBJ2-2; the match to TRBD2 covers 11 bases. CDR1 is SGHTA, CDR2 FQGNSA, per germline. V shed 1 base and J 4 bases; nucleotides not matched to a gene: 8. The CDR3 sequence is 18 residues long. For the CDR3, the DNA is TGTGCCAGCAGCTTAGATCTGCCAGGGACTAGCGGCACCGGGGAGCTGTTTTTT. Translation gives CASSLDLPGTSGTGELFF.

The chain couples TRBV21-1 to TRBJ2-7; the table assigns TRBD2, which was not confirmed against the DNA. TRBV21-1 counts as a pseudogene. CDR3 length: 16 residues. As DNA, the CDR3 is TGTGCCAGCAGCCCCCAGGTCGGGGAAGACTCCTACGAGCAGTACTTC. Translation gives CASSPQVGEDSYEQYF.

V is TRBV19 and J is TRBJ2-7; D call uncertain. The germline CDR1 and CDR2 sequences are LNHDA and SQIVND (reference sequence). The CDR3 extends over 15 amino acids. V lost 5 bases, J lost 5 bases, and 19 bases lay in between. CDR3 amino acids: CASSLLSGRVNEQYF. CDR3 bases: TGTGCCAGTAGTCTACTTAGTGGTAGAGTCAACGAGCAGTACTTC.

This clone was counted only a few times. The chain has TRBV5-4 and TRBJ2-7, with 9 positions matching TRBD1. V was pared by 0 bases and J by 0 bases, with 4 bases of the junction left unmatched. Germline V CDR1 and CDR2: SGHNT, YYREEE (reference sequence). CDR3 length: 16 amino acids. The chain's CDR3 is CASSLGGQGPSYEQYF. In DNA, the CDR3 is TGTGCCAGCAGCTTGGGGGGACAGGGTCCCTCCTACGAGCAGTACTTC. The full variable domain, in which reference TRBV5-4 and TRBJ2-7 provide the parts outside the CDR3, is ETGVTQSPTHLIKTRGQQVTLRCSSQSGHNTVSWYQQALGQGPQFIFQYYREEENGRGNFPPRFSGLQFPNYSSELNVNALELDDSALYLCASSLGGQGPSYEQYFGPGTRLTVT.

A single count supports this clone. V gene TRBV9 combines with J gene TRBJ1-2; D gene unclear. This CDR3 contains 15 residues. Germline CDR1 reads SGDLS; CDR2 reads YYNGEE. V was pared by 3 bases and J by 0 bases, with 12 bases between. In nucleotides, the CDR3 is TGTGCCAGCAGCGCCAACGCCGGAGCTAACTATGGCTACACCTTC. It is translated as CASSANAGANYGYTF.

In its sample, this clone was seen a few times. The V and J genes are TRBV5-6 and TRBJ2-7; 9 bases match TRBD1. Germline V gene data show CDR1 as SGHDT and CDR2 as YYEEEE. This CDR3 is 15 amino acids long. With V trimmed by 2 bases and J by 2 bases, 5 bases remained unmatched. CDR3 coding DNA: TGTGCCAGCAGCTTCGGGGACAGGGCAACCTACGAGCAGTACTTC. Its protein is CASSFGDRATYEQYF.

V and J are TRBV19 and TRBJ2-5, with D tentatively TRBD1 (6 bases). The CDR3 totals 16 residues. Germline V lookup: CDR1 LNHDA, CDR2 SQIVND (reference sequence). With 5 bases removed from V and 5 bases from J, the gap between germline ends came to 21 bases. CDR3 sequence: CASSQEGVARSETQYF. The CDR3 bases are TGTGCCAGTAGTCAAGAGGGGGTTGCGCGGAGTGAGACCCAGTACTTC.

The chain has TRBV9 and TRBJ2-1; 8 bases agree with TRBD2. This CDR3 contains 15 residues. The trim removed 0 bases at V and 7 bases at J, leaving 6 bases unmatched. Germline lookup yields CDR1 SGDLS and CDR2 YYNGEE. In DNA form, the CDR3 reads TGTGCCAGCAGCGTAGCTAGCGGGTCAGGGAATGAGCAGTTCTTC. Translation gives CASSVASGSGNEQFF. The full variable domain, completed using reference TRBV9 and TRBJ2-1, is DSGVTQTPKHLITATGQRVTLRCSPRSGDLSVYWYQQSLDQGLQFLIQYYNGEERAKGNILERFSAQQFPDLHSELNLSSLELGDSALYFCASSVASGSGNEQFFGPGTRLTVL.